These 23 T cell receptor beta chains originate from one sample sequenced in a study of CD8 T cells in ankylosing spondylitis. Study outcomes and limitations: Made up of 7 to 9 highly homologous variants, a TCR beta motif appeared characteristic of ankylosing spondylitis blood.

TCRdb passed the 5' RACE reads through MiXCR, listing each CDR3 protein once. The sample shows under 550,000 distinct CDR3 sequences, roughly a quarter of them seen only once. Their recognized antigens are unknown. The specimen sequenced was blood, either unsorted or a sorted T cell fraction (not recorded which). These receptor sequences come from a male donor with ankylosing spondylitis.

CDR3 DNA: TGTGCCAGCAGTTTTAATCGGCTAGCGGGAGTTCTCACCGGGGAGCTGTTTTTT. It encodes CASSFNRLAGVLTGELFF. V usage is TRBV12-3 or TRBV12-4 and J usage is TRBJ2-2; 10 bases are shared with TRBD2. The CDR3 extends over 18 amino acids. With V trimmed by 3 bases and J by 4 bases, 11 bases remained unmatched.

The V call is TRBV7-6, the J call TRBJ1-2; D unresolved. This CDR3 comprises 13 residues. Per the germline V gene, CDR1 is SGHVS and CDR2 is FNYEAQ. Trimming removed 5 bases from V and 4 bases from J, with 11 bases in between. CDR3 DNA sequence: TGTGCCAGCAGCCCCTTTCACGGCTATGGCTACACCTTC. Translating it yields CASSPFHGYGYTF.

The chain uses TRBV5-1 and TRBJ2-5, with D hard to call. With 5 bases removed from V and 5 bases from J, the gap between germline ends came to 16 bases. Germline-derived CDR1 and CDR2 are SGHRS and YFSETQ. The CDR3 has 14 amino acids. The CDR3 DNA reads as TGCGCCAGCAGACCCACCGTAGTTGGTGAGACCCAGTACTTC. Translated: CASRPTVVGETQYF.

The chain joins TRBV4-1 to TRBJ2-4, with 12 positions matching TRBD2. V lost 3 bases and J lost 0; bases outside the gene matches: 3. CDR1 MGHRA and CDR2 YSYEKL come from the germline V gene. The CDR3 loop spans 17 amino acids. The CDR3 region is CASSQEGLAGAKNIQYF. The CDR3 DNA follows: TGCGCCAGCAGCCAGGAGGGACTAGCGGGAGCCAAAAACATTCAGTACTTC.

The chain carries TRBV6-5 and TRBJ1-1, with TRBD1 as a possible D gene (6 bases). The CDR3 is 15 residues long. Germline-derived CDR1 and CDR2 are MNHEY and SVGAGI. V shed 2 bases and J shed 0 bases, with 10 bases lying between them. CDR3 protein: CASSYVGAVNTEAFF. Written as DNA, the CDR3 is TGTGCCAGCAGTTACGTGGGGGCAGTGAACACTGAAGCTTTCTTT.

A few counts support this clonotype. This chain links TRBV6-1 with TRBJ2-3, with 7 positions matching TRBD1. Germline V CDR1 and CDR2: MNHNS, SASEGT. V trimming: 6 bases; J trimming: 8 bases; junction bases outside the gene matches: 8. The length of the CDR3 is 13 residues. DNA for the CDR3: TGTGCCAGCAGAAATCGACAGGGTGGTACGCAGTATTTT. This encodes CASRNRQGGTQYF.

This clonotype was seen a few times. This chain joins TRBV20-1 and TRBJ2-5; D gene unclear. V shed 1 base and J shed 4 bases, with 10 bases lying between them. Germline V lookup: CDR1 DFQATT, CDR2 SNEGSKA (reference sequence). This CDR3 region has 13 residues. The CDR3, as DNA: TGCAGTGCTAGAGTGGGCAGTCGAGAGACCCAGTACTTC. The encoded protein is CSARVGSRETQYF.

This chain joins TRBV20-1 and TRBJ1-1; perhaps TRBD1 as D (6 bases). Per the germline V gene, CDR1 is DFQATT and CDR2 is SNEGSKA (reference sequence). CDR3 length: 15 residues. Trimming pared 7 bases from V and 8 bases from J, leaving 26 bases between. DNA of the CDR3: TGCAGTGTGTCAGGGACACGGGAAACGTATGGGGAAGCTTTCTTT. This encodes CSVSGTRETYGEAFF.

The chain carries TRBV4-1 and TRBJ2-3; 8 bases match TRBD1. Germline V gene data show CDR1 as MGHRA and CDR2 as YSYEKL. V trimming: 4 bases; J trimming: 6 bases; junction bases outside the gene matches: 15. The CDR3 length is 17 residues. The CDR3 nucleotides are TGCGCCAGCAGCCCCCAGGGGGCCGCCAGGTCTGTGGATACGCAGTATTTT. It specifies CASSPQGAARSVDTQYF.

This clonotype was observed a handful of times. In DNA, the CDR3 is TGTGCCAGCAGCCAGGAGGGGTACTCATCCTACGAGCAGTACTTC. Its translation is CASSQEGYSSYEQYF. The chain couples TRBV7-6 to TRBJ2-7, with D possibly being TRBD2 (6 bases). The CDR3 has 15 amino acids. Trimming left V 5 bases short and J 1 base short, with 15 bases between. The germline CDR1 and CDR2 sequences are SGHVS and FNYEAQ.

This clonotype came up a few times. V is TRBV7-8 and J is TRBJ2-7; perhaps TRBD2 as D (5 bases). The germline V gene encodes CDR1 SGHVS and CDR2 FQNEAQ. The CDR3 has 14 amino acids. The V end lost 5 bases, the J end lost 0 bases, and 11 bases lay between the germline ends. The CDR3 DNA reads as TGTGCCAGCAGCCTCAAGCGGTACTCCTACGAGCAGTACTTC. The encoded protein is CASSLKRYSYEQYF.

In this sample, this clonotype turned up a few times. The chain has TRBV20-1 and TRBJ1-1; D might be TRBD1 (6 bases). This CDR3 spans 14 amino acids. Per germline, CDR1 DFQATT and CDR2 SNEGSKA (reference sequence). Between the trimmed V and J ends, which lost 5 bases and 0 bases, there was a span of 13 bases. This CDR3 is CSARRGSMNTEAFF. Written as DNA, the CDR3 is TGCAGTGCTCGGAGGGGGTCCATGAACACTGAAGCTTTCTTT.

This clonotype has a handful of counts. The chain links TRBV7-2 to TRBJ2-3, with D possibly being TRBD2 (6 bases). The CDR3 has 11 residues. V shed 8 bases and J shed 6 bases, with 9 bases lying between them. In germline, CDR1 is SGHTA, CDR2 FQGNSA. The CDR3, as DNA: TGTGCCAGCGCCCGGGGGGATACGCAGTATTTT. Translation: CASARGDTQYF. Full variable domain (remainder filled in from reference TRBV7-2 and TRBJ2-3): GAGVSQSPSNKVTEKGKDVELRCDPISGHTALYWYRQSLGQGLEFLIYFQGNSAPDKSGLPSDRFSAERTGGSVSTLTIQRTQQEDSAVYLCASARGDTQYFGPGTRLTVL.

In its sample, this clonotype was seen a few times. The chain couples TRBV2 to TRBJ1-1; 7 positions agree with TRBD1. The CDR3 runs 16 residues. CDR1 SNHLY and CDR2 FYNNEI come from the germline V gene. Unmatched junction bases numbered 13, after V lost 4 bases and J lost 5 bases. Here the CDR3 reads CASSASRQGGGTEAFF. For the CDR3, the DNA is TGTGCCAGCAGTGCATCGAGACAGGGAGGTGGGACTGAAGCTTTCTTT.

The chain has TRBV7-8 and TRBJ2-1, with TRBD1 identical over 7 bases. Germline V gene data show CDR1 as SGHVS and CDR2 as FQNEAQ. The CDR3 consists of 15 residues. The ends lost 4 bases at V and 7 bases at J; junction bases unmatched: 10. The chain's CDR3 is CASSSGQESLNEQFF. As DNA, the CDR3 is TGTGCCAGCAGCTCTGGACAGGAGTCTTTGAATGAGCAGTTCTTC. The full variable domain, completed using reference TRBV7-8 and TRBJ2-1, is GAGVSQSPRYKVAKRGQDVALRCDPISGHVSLFWYQQALGQGPEFLTYFQNEAQLDKSGLPSDRFFAERPEGSVSTLKIQRTQQEDSAVYLCASSSGQESLNEQFFGPGTRLTVL.

The chain couples TRBV7-9 to TRBJ1-1; 7 nucleotides match TRBD1. The V and J ends lost 3 bases and 3 bases, in that order; junction bases with no gene match: 7. Germline CDR1 and CDR2: SEHNR and FQNEAQ (reference sequence). The CDR3 loop spans 15 amino acids. The CDR3 region is CASSLNRGGDTEAFF. DNA of the CDR3: TGTGCCAGCAGCTTGAACAGGGGTGGGGACACTGAAGCTTTCTTT.

This chain links TRBV7-8 with TRBJ2-6; no firm D call. Trimming took off 2 bases at V and 1 base at J, with 9 bases between the two ends. The length of the CDR3 is 16 residues. Germline CDR1 SGHVS, CDR2 FQNEAQ. As DNA, the CDR3 is TGTGCCAGCAGCTTAAGAGTAGTATCTGGGGCCAACGTCCTGACTTTC. Protein sequence: CASSLRVVSGANVLTF.

V gene TRBV29-1 combines with J gene TRBJ1-2, with D uncertain. Germline V lookup: CDR1 SQVTM, CDR2 ANQGSEA. V was trimmed by 1 base and J by 3 bases, leaving 12 bases between them. The CDR3 has 14 amino acids. Written as DNA, the CDR3 is TGCAGCGTTGAAGGAGTGGGTAGAGACTATGGCTACACCTTC. It encodes CSVEGVGRDYGYTF. The variable domain in full, with the rest retrieved from reference TRBV29-1 and TRBJ1-2, is SAVISQKPSRDICQRGTSLTIQCQVDSQVTMMFWYRQQPGQSLTLIATANQGSEATYESGFVIDKFPISRPNLTFSTLTVSNMSPEDSSIYLCSVEGVGRDYGYTFGSGTRLTVV.

This clonotype was counted between two and nine times. This rearrangement joins TRBV25-1 to TRBJ2-2, with TRBD2 matching over 9 bases. CDR1 is MGHDK and CDR2 is SYGVNS in the germline V gene. This CDR3 contains 15 residues. V shed 5 bases, J shed 4 bases, and the junction held 5 bases outside the gene matches. The CDR3 region has the DNA TGTGCCAGCAGTCTAGCGGGGTCGCCCACCGGGGAGCTGTTTTTT. This gives the protein CASSLAGSPTGELFF.

The gene calls are TRBV2 and TRBJ1-1, with TRBD1 matching over 7 bases. Germline V gene data show CDR1 as SNHLY and CDR2 as FYNNEI. This CDR3 comprises 14 residues. V shed 8 bases and J 4 bases; nucleotides not matched to a gene: 10. The CDR3 spells CASVFRGVGTEAFF. The CDR3 DNA reads TGTGCCAGCGTCTTCAGGGGGGTAGGCACTGAAGCTTTCTTT.

The chain is built from TRBV20-1 and TRBJ2-5, with a tentative D call TRBD1 (6 bases). Germline loops: CDR1 DFQATT, CDR2 SNEGSKA (reference sequence). The CDR3 is made up of 14 amino acids. Deletions cut 0 bases from V and 6 bases from J, with 14 bases between. As DNA, the CDR3 is TGCAGTGCTAGAGAGGGGGCAGGGCCGAAGACCCAGTACTTC. Encoded protein: CSAREGAGPKTQYF.

The chain is built from TRBV27 and TRBJ1-1; the match to TRBD1 covers 9 bases. The V segment lost 3 bases and the J segment 6 bases; nucleotides outside the gene matches: 11. Germline V gene lookup returns CDR1 MNHEY and CDR2 SMNVEV (reference sequence). The CDR3 sequence is 16 residues long. CDR3 region: CASSLMTGTGTPEAFF. In nucleotides, the CDR3 is TGTGCCAGCAGTTTGATGACCGGGACAGGGACCCCTGAAGCTTTCTTT.

CDR3 nucleotides: TGTGCCAGCGGACAGGGCGAGGCTTTCTTT. Translated, it gives CASGQGEAFF. V gene TRBV12-3 or TRBV12-4 combines with J gene TRBJ1-1, with 8 bases identical to TRBD1. Trimming removed 8 bases from V and 11 bases from J; junction bases left unmatched: 4. The CDR3 runs 10 residues.